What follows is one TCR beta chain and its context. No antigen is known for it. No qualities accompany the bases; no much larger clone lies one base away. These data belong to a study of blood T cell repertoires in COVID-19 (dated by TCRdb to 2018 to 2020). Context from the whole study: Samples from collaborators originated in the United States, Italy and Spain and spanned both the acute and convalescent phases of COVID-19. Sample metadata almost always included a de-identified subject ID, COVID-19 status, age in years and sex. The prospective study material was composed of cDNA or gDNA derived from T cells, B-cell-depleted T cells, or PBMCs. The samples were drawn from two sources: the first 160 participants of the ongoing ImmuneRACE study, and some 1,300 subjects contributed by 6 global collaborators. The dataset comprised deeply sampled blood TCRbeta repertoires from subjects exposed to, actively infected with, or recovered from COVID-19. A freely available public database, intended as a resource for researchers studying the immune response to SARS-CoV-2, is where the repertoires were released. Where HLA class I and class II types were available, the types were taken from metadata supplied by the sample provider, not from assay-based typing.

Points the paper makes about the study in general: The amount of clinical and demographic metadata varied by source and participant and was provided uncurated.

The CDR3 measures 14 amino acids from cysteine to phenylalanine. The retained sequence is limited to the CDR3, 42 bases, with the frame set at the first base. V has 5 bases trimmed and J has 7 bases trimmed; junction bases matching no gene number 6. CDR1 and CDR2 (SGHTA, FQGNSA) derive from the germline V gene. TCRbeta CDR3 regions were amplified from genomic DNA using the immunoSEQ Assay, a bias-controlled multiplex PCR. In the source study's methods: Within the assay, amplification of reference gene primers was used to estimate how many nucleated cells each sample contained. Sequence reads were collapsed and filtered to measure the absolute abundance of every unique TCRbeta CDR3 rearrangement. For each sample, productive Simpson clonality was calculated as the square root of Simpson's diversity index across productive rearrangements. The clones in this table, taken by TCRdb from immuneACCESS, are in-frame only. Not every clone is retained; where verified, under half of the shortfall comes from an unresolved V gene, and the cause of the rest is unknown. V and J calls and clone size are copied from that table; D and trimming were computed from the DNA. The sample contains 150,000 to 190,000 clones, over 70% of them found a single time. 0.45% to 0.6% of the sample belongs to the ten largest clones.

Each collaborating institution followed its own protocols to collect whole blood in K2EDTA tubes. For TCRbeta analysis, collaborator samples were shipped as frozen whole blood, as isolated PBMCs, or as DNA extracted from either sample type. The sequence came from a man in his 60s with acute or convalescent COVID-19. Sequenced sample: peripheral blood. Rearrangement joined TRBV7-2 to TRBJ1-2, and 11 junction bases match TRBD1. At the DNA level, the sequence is TGTGCCAGCAGCCCGGGACAGGGGGGCTCTGGCTACACCTTC. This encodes CASSPGQGGSGYTF.